Reported below is one T cell receptor (beta chain). The data were obtained in a study of blood T cell repertoires in COVID-19. As for the study in general: Collection of acute and convalescent COVID-19 samples took place in the United States, Italy and Spain.

Measured with immunoSEQ multiplex PCR; TCRdb has only the in-frame clones, and not every one. The data contain tens of thousands of clones, 70% to 90% of them seen just once; the ten biggest clones take up about 13%. Germline V gene lookup returns CDR1 SGHTA and CDR2 FQGNSA. V shed 5 bases and J 10 bases; nucleotides not matched to a gene: 12. The CDR3 loop spans 14 amino acids. The chain carries TRBV7-2 and TRBJ1-1; 8 bases line up with TRBD1. The TCR originated in a human donor in a cohort sampled during active COVID-19. The sample was peripheral blood. For the CDR3, the DNA is TGTGCCAGCAGCACTCGACAGGGGATGAGTCGAGCTTTCTTT. Its translation is CASSTRQGMSRAFF.